The rows below give T cell receptor beta chains drawn from one sample of a study of a mutant IDH1 vaccine in newly diagnosed glioma. For these TCRs, the target antigens are not known. Libraries were prepared by immunoSEQ multiplex PCR; TCRdb keeps only in-frame clonotypes and omits some of them. The table shows 45,000 to 65,000 clones, with about two thirds occurring only once. Material: peripheral blood mononuclear cells (PBMCs), obtained from a glioma patient whose treatment included an IDH1 peptide vaccine. Receptors originate from a man aged 40-49 years with glioma. Some clones in this sample may be carry-over from other donors' samples. The CDR3 runs from the conserved cysteine through the conserved F or W. Each record gives: V gene, clone size, D gene, J gene, CDR3 protein, CDR3 DNA. The D gene is left open where the match is weak. Some rows mark clone size as missing; the rest say once, few, many or name a class of expanded clone.

TRBV4-1,NA,TRBD1,TRBJ2-5,CASRGQGKRETQYF,TGCGCCAGCAGGGGACAGGGGAAAAGAGAGACCCAGTACTTC
TRBV7-6,few,NA,TRBJ2-2,CASSLQVIGELFF,TGTGCCAGCAGCTTACAAGTGATCGGGGAGCTGTTTTTT
TRBV6-5,NA,NA,TRBJ2-3,CASSQSSSTDTQYF,TGTGCCAGCAGTCAAAGCTCTAGCACAGATACGCAGTATTTT
TRBV6-4,NA,NA,TRBJ2-3,CASSERGSTDTQYF,TGTGCCAGCAGTGAGCGAGGGTCCACAGATACGCAGTATTTT
TRBV30,NA,NA,TRBJ1-4,CAWSGLEGEKLFF,TGTGCCTGGAGCGGATTGGAAGGGGAAAAACTGTTTTTT
TRBV15,NA,TRBD1,TRBJ1-2,CATSRETGGVYGYTF,TGTGCCACCAGCAGGGAGACAGGGGGAGTCTATGGCTACACCTTC
TRBV5-6,NA,NA,TRBJ2-1,CASSFSGGKGSYNEQFF,TGTGCCAGCAGCTTTTCGGGCGGTAAGGGGTCCTACAATGAGCAGTTCTTC
TRBV19,NA,NA,TRBJ1-2,CASGHSDRWVGYGYTF,TGTGCCAGTGGACACTCGGACCGGTGGGTCGGCTATGGCTACACCTTC
TRBV5-6,few,NA,TRBJ2-7,CASSPPGREQYF,TGTGCCAGCAGCCCCCCGGGGCGCGAGCAGTACTTC
TRBV4-1,NA,NA,TRBJ2-3,CASSQAGRDTQYF,TGCGCCAGCAGCCAAGCCGGTAGGGATACGCAGTATTTT
TRBV29-1,NA,NA,TRBJ1-2,CSAGDGNYGYTF,TGCAGCGCTGGGGACGGTAACTATGGCTACACCTTC
TRBV15,NA,NA,TRBJ2-1,CATSVLQADSYNEQFF,TGTGCCACCAGCGTCCTTCAAGCCGATTCCTACAATGAGCAGTTCTTC
TRBV5-6,once,NA,TRBJ1-4,CASSSASEDWPEKLFF,TGTGCCAGCAGCTCGGCGTCGGAAGATTGGCCGGAAAAACTGTTTTTT
TRBV5-8,NA,TRBD1,TRBJ1-6,CASSGAGWQGASPLHF,TGTGCCAGCAGCGGGGCGGGGTGGCAGGGGGCTTCACCCCTCCACTTT
TRBV4-1,NA,NA,TRBJ1-4,CASSQLGLSEKLFF,TGCGCCAGCAGCCAATTGGGCTTGTCTGAAAAACTGTTTTTT
TRBV5-6,NA,NA,TRBJ1-6,CASSFTVSNSPLHF,TGTGCCAGCAGCTTCACAGTTTCAAATTCACCCCTCCACTTT
TRBV20-1,NA,NA,TRBJ1-1,CSARIVTEAFF,TGCAGTGCTAGAATTGTCACTGAAGCTTTCTTT
TRBV5-4,NA,TRBD1,TRBJ1-1,CASSSNRGQTEAFF,TGTGCCAGCAGCTCTAACAGGGGGCAAACTGAAGCTTTCTTT
TRBV6-5,NA,NA,TRBJ1-5,CASSFQGTQPQHF,TGTGCCAGCAGTTTCCAGGGGACTCAGCCCCAGCATTTT
TRBV30,NA,TRBD1,TRBJ1-5,CAWSVDRGGNQPQHF,TGTGCCTGGAGTGTAGACAGGGGTGGCAATCAGCCCCAGCATTTT
TRBV19,NA,NA,TRBJ1-6,CASSMDGPRPLHF,TGTGCCAGTAGTATGGACGGACCAAGGCCCCTCCACTTT
TRBV5-8,NA,NA,TRBJ1-5,CASSDIRRQPQHF,TGTGCCAGCAGCGATATAAGGCGGCAGCCCCAGCATTTT
TRBV6-1,NA,TRBD1,TRBJ1-6,CASNDRGSLSPLHF,TGTGCCAGCAACGACAGGGGAAGTTTGTCACCCCTCCACTTT
TRBV7-3,NA,NA,TRBJ1-1,CASSLQGTTEAFF,TGTGCCAGCAGCTTACAGGGAACCACTGAAGCTTTCTTT
TRBV30,NA,TRBD1,TRBJ1-2,CAWSVGTGNHGYTF,TGTGCCTGGAGTGTGGGGACAGGTAACCATGGCTACACCTTC
TRBV2,few,TRBD1,TRBJ1-5,CASSRQGINQPQHF,TGTGCCAGCAGCCGACAGGGGATAAATCAGCCCCAGCATTTT
TRBV18,once,TRBD1,TRBJ2-7,CASSRGGQGSYEQYF,TGTGCCAGCTCACGCGGAGGACAGGGGTCGTACGAGCAGTACTTC
TRBV6-6,NA,TRBD1,TRBJ1-1,CASSDDRGLNTEAFF,TGTGCCAGCAGTGACGACAGGGGACTGAACACTGAAGCTTTCTTT
TRBV6-5,NA,NA,TRBJ1-1,CASRHIDSKAFF,TGTGCCAGCAGACACATCGACAGTAAAGCTTTCTTT
TRBV15,once,TRBD1,TRBJ2-7,CATGQDRYEQYF,TGTGCCACCGGGCAGGACAGGTACGAGCAGTACTTC
TRBV6-6,NA,NA,TRBJ2-7,CASSSNRFTYEQYF,TGTGCCAGCAGTTCAAACAGGTTTACCTACGAGCAGTACTTC